Below are 19 T cell receptor beta chains sequenced from a single sample in a study of T cells in Graves' hyperthyroidism and ophthalmopathy. Regions amplified from RNA transcripts were the TCR beta CDR3 regions. First-round RT-PCR of the TCR CDR3 relied on the HTBI primer set. TCRdb analysed the multiplex PCR reads with MiXCR anew, one entry per CDR3 protein. The table includes 700,000 or so distinct CDR3 sequences, 15% to 20% detected once. Sequenced sample: blood. The receptors come from a man aged 18 to 29 with Graves' hyperthyroidism.

Only a few counts were recorded for this clonotype. The V gene is TRBV25-1, the J gene TRBJ2-7, with 8 bases that match TRBD1. CDR3 length: 15 amino acids. Unmatched junction bases numbered 8, after V lost 1 base and J lost 6 bases. CDR1 is MGHDK, CDR2 SYGVNS, per germline. The CDR3 reads CASSELGQGTGEQYF. The CDR3 bases are TGTGCCAGCAGTGAATTAGGACAGGGAACGGGCGAGCAGTACTTC.

This clonotype was seen only a few times. This chain connects TRBV7-9 to TRBJ2-2, with 9 bases matching TRBD2. Losses at the gene ends were 0 bases for V and 4 bases for J; bases not matched to a gene: 6. This CDR3 comprises 17 residues. Germline V gives CDR1 SEHNR, CDR2 FQNEAQ (reference sequence). The CDR3 spells CASSLALAGPSTGELFF. CDR3 in DNA: TGTGCCAGCAGCTTAGCCCTAGCGGGGCCTTCCACCGGGGAGCTGTTTTTT.

Ten or more counts support this clonotype. The rearrangement uses TRBV28 and TRBJ2-7, with a weak D call TRBD1 (6 bases). The CDR3 sequence is 15 residues long. Per germline, CDR1 MDHEN and CDR2 SYDVKM. V lost 6 bases, J lost 7 bases, and 22 bases lay in between. The CDR3 sequence is CASRVQGEWIEEQYF. DNA of the CDR3: TGTGCCAGCAGGGTACAGGGTGAGTGGATTGAGGAGCAGTACTTC. Full variable domain (outside the CDR3, taken from reference TRBV28 and TRBJ2-7): DVKVTQSSRYLVKRTGEKVFLECVQDMDHENMFWYRQDPGLGLRLIYFSYDVKMKEKGDIPEGYSVSREKKERFSLILESASTNQTSMYLCASRVQGEWIEEQYFGPGTRLTVT.

This clonotype turned up a few times. The chain uses TRBV4-2 and TRBJ1-2; TRBD1 might be the D (5 bases). V was clipped by 1 base and J by 8 bases, with 14 bases between them. The CDR3 consists of 14 residues. Germline loops: CDR1 LGHNA, CDR2 YNFKEQ. The CDR3 region is CASSQGFGTWGYTF. The CDR3 DNA follows: TGTGCCAGCAGCCAAGGTTTCGGGACCTGGGGCTACACCTTC.

The gene calls are TRBV20-1 and TRBJ1-1, with D tentatively TRBD1 (6 bases). The CDR3 length is 13 residues. V gave up 3 bases and J gave up 5 bases, with 13 bases separating them. The germline gives CDR1 DFQATT, CDR2 SNEGSKA (reference sequence). CDR3 region: CSARSWGRTEAFF. The CDR3 DNA reads TGCAGTGCTAGGTCTTGGGGGCGGACTGAAGCTTTCTTT.

This clonotype showed up just a few times. The V call is TRBV6-4, the J call TRBJ2-2; 11 bases match TRBD2. Unmatched junction bases numbered 6, after V lost 5 bases and J lost 4 bases. The length of the CDR3 is 16 residues. CDR1 and CDR2 from the germline V gene are MRHNA and SNTAGT. The CDR3 loop is CASSYLAGGPTGELFF. As DNA, the CDR3 is TGTGCCAGCAGTTATTTAGCGGGAGGGCCCACCGGGGAGCTGTTTTTT.

This clonotype was detected ten times or more. The chain employs TRBV27 and TRBJ2-1; 9 bases match TRBD1. The V gene's germline CDR1 is MNHEY and CDR2 SMNVEV (reference sequence). The ends lost 5 bases at V and 2 bases at J; junction bases unmatched: 4. This CDR3 region has 15 residues. CDR3 bases: TGTGCCAGCAGTCCGGACAGGGGAGCCTACAATGAGCAGTTCTTC. Translated: CASSPDRGAYNEQFF.

The chain uses TRBV5-1 and TRBJ1-3, with 7 nucleotides matching TRBD1. This CDR3 has 14 residues. V trimming: 4 bases; J trimming: 2 bases; junction bases outside the gene matches: 3. The germline V gene encodes CDR1 SGHRS and CDR2 YFSETQ. The CDR3 DNA is TGCGCCAGCAGCGTGACAGGGACTGGAAACACCATATATTTT. Amino acid sequence: CASSVTGTGNTIYF.

This clonotype came up a few times. CDR3 sequence reads: CSARITGYEQYF. The CDR3, as DNA: TGCAGTGCTAGAATCACAGGCTACGAGCAGTACTTC. The V call is TRBV20-1, the J call TRBJ2-7, with a tentative D call TRBD1 (5 bases). CDR3 length: 12 residues. Per germline, CDR1 DFQATT and CDR2 SNEGSKA (reference sequence). V was shortened by 2 bases and J by 3 bases, with 8 bases between the two germline ends.

The chain couples TRBV9 to TRBJ1-6, with no clear D. Germline V CDR1 and CDR2: SGDLS, YYNGEE. This CDR3 contains 16 residues. V dropped 5 bases and J dropped 4 bases, with 16 bases sitting between them. CDR3 coding DNA: TGTGCCAGCAGGGGGAAGGGTGGGGATTATAATTCACCCCTCCACTTT. The encoded protein is CASRGKGGDYNSPLHF.

This clonotype was counted only a few times. J is TRBJ1-5 and V is TRBV5-6, with D tentatively TRBD1 (5 bases). Germline V gene sequence: CDR1 SGHDT, CDR2 YYEEEE. Deletions cut 0 bases from V and 11 bases from J, with 15 bases between. The CDR3 is made up of 14 amino acids. The CDR3 protein is CASSLGYGQRAQHF. For the CDR3, the DNA is TGTGCCAGCAGCTTGGGGTACGGACAAAGGGCCCAGCATTTT.

The J gene is TRBJ2-7, the V gene TRBV20-1, with 8 positions matching TRBD2. The CDR3 totals 14 residues. Germline-derived CDR1 and CDR2 are DFQATT and SNEGSKA (reference sequence). After removal of 0 bases from V and 3 bases from J, the junction contained 4 bases not matched to a gene. CDR3 protein: CSARDTGTSYEQYF. CDR3 DNA: TGCAGTGCTAGAGACACCGGGACTAGCTACGAGCAGTACTTC.

This clonotype was recorded many times. The chain is built from TRBV6-1 and TRBJ2-1; the D gene is possibly TRBD2 (5 bases). The V gene's germline CDR1 is MNHNS and CDR2 SASEGT. The V and J ends lost 7 bases and 4 bases respectively, with 14 bases between them. CDR3 length: 14 amino acids. In nucleotides, the CDR3 is TGTGCCAGCACCAACAGCGGATCTTACAATGAGCAGTTCTTC. Its protein product is CASTNSGSYNEQFF.

This clonotype was found a few times. This CDR3 fails to terminate in the conserved phenylalanine or tryptophan, so it likely reflects a read error. This chain joins TRBV7-2 and TRBJ1-2; TRBD1 matches at 9 bases. V dropped 5 bases and J dropped 7; count of bases not matched to a gene: 11. Germline V gene sequence: CDR1 SGHTA, CDR2 FQGNSA. The CDR3 spans 15 residues. CDR3 loop: CASSPSRTGDGGYTL. In nucleotides, the CDR3 is TGTGCCAGCAGCCCCTCCCGGACAGGGGATGGTGGCTACACCCTC.

This clonotype was found many times. The V gene is TRBV7-2, the J gene TRBJ2-7, with 16 bases lining up with TRBD2. Germline-derived CDR1 and CDR2 are SGHTA and FQGNSA. V dropped 2 bases and J dropped 3; count of bases not matched to a gene: 7. The CDR3 has 18 residues. This chain's CDR3 is CASSLPRGLAGGNYEQYF. For the CDR3, the DNA is TGTGCCAGCAGCTTACCCCGGGGACTAGCGGGAGGGAACTACGAGCAGTACTTC.

The rearrangement links TRBV5-6 to TRBJ2-2; a possible D gene is TRBD1 (6 bases). Between the trimmed V and J ends, which lost 1 base and 3 bases, there was a span of 7 bases. The CDR3 runs to 14 residues. The germline CDR1 and CDR2 sequences are SGHDT and YYEEEE. CDR3 bases: TGTGCCAGCAGCTTGAAGGGGGACACCGGGGAGCTGTTTTTT. It encodes CASSLKGDTGELFF.

The rearrangement uses TRBV18 and TRBJ1-5; D not certain. CDR1 and CDR2 from the germline V gene are KGHSH and LQKENI. The CDR3 contains 11 residues. Trimming shortened V by 6 bases and J by 10 bases, and 10 bases separated the two germline ends. Written as DNA, the CDR3 is TGTGCCAGCTCCGAATTCGGCCCCCAGCATTTT. This codes for CASSEFGPQHF.

This chain links TRBV20-1 with TRBJ2-1, with 14 positions matching TRBD2. CDR3 length: 19 residues. V dropped 0 bases and J dropped 3; count of bases not matched to a gene: 10. CDR1 DFQATT and CDR2 SNEGSKA come from the germline V gene (reference sequence). The CDR3 reads CSARDLFKGLAGVYNEQFF. DNA for the CDR3: TGCAGTGCTAGAGATCTATTCAAGGGACTAGCGGGAGTCTACAATGAGCAGTTCTTC.

This clonotype has a count of ten or more. V gene TRBV6-1 combines with J gene TRBJ1-2; no definite D call. The germline V gene encodes CDR1 MNHNS and CDR2 SASEGT. The CDR3 consists of 13 residues. V gave up 3 bases and J gave up 4 bases, with 9 bases separating them. CDR3 region: CASSEYQIYGYTF. DNA for the CDR3: TGTGCCAGCAGTGAGTACCAGATCTATGGCTACACCTTC.